Listed below are T cell receptor beta chains from one sample, sequenced in a study of PD-1 blockade in classical Hodgkin lymphoma. Clones were read by immunoSEQ multiplex PCR, and TCRdb kept only the in-frame ones, dropping some. The repertoire holds more than 70,000 clones, with around 90% as singletons. The input for sequencing was peripheral blood mononuclear cells (PBMCs), taken before the second cycle of nivolumab. The origin of the receptors is a human donor with classical Hodgkin lymphoma. CDR3s include the opening cysteine and the closing phenylalanine or tryptophan. D genes are given only for firm matches. Rows may omit the clone size; those that give it use once, few, many or a size class.

>15|TRBV6-5|-|-|TRBJ2-3
TGTGCCAGCAACCCTGGGGGGACCAGCACAGATACGCAGTATTTT
CASNPGGTSTDTQYF
>13|TRBV30|-|-|TRBJ2-5
TGTGCCTGGAGGACCTCGACAGGAGAGACCCAGTACTTC
CAWRTSTGETQYF
>14|TRBV6-1|-|-|TRBJ1-1
TGTGCCAGCAGCGGGCGGGGAAGGGGTACTGAAGCTTTCTTT
CASSGRGRGTEAFF
>14|TRBV28|-|-|TRBJ2-4
TGTGCCAGCTTCCAGACTGGTGGAAAAAACATTCAGTACTTC
CASFQTGGKNIQYF
>16|TRBV5-4|once|TRBD2|TRBJ2-1
TGTGCCAGCAGCCCCCGCGGGACTAGCGCCTACAATGAGCAGTTCTTC
CASSPRGTSAYNEQFF
>18|TRBV9|-|TRBD2|TRBJ2-3
TGTGCCAGCAGCGTACCACTAGCGGGATTGGGGAGCACAGATACGCAGTATTTT
CASSVPLAGLGSTDTQYF
>13|TRBV4-1|-|-|TRBJ2-1
TGCGCCAGCAGCCGTCTAACTAGAGATGAGCAGTTCTTC
CASSRLTRDEQFF
>14|TRBV25-1|-|TRBD2|TRBJ2-1
TGTGCCAGCAGTGTAGCGGGAGGGCCGAATGAGCAGTTCTTC
CASSVAGGPNEQFF
>14|TRBV4-1|-|-|TRBJ1-2
TGCGCCAGCAGCCAAGCAGGAGTGAACTATGGCTACACCTTC
CASSQAGVNYGYTF
>15|TRBV15|-|TRBD2|TRBJ2-3
TGTGCCACCAGCAGAGCGGGACTAGCGGGAGATACGCAGTATTTT
CATSRAGLAGDTQYF
>15|TRBV10-1|-|-|TRBJ2-1
TGCGCCAGCAGTGACGGCGGAAGAGGATACAATGAGCAGTTCTTC
CASSDGGRGYNEQFF
>15|TRBV28|-|-|TRBJ2-5
TGTGCCAGCGCATCGGAAGCGCGGTGGGGAGAGACCCAGTACTTC
CASASEARWGETQYF
>16|TRBV27|-|-|TRBJ2-7
TGTGCCAGCAGTTTAGATGCCGCCCGGGACACCCACGAGCAGTACTTC
CASSLDAARDTHEQYF
>13|TRBV19|-|-|TRBJ2-1
TGTGCCAGTAGTCCCTCGTCGGTTATTGAGCAGTTCTTC
CASSPSSVIEQFF
>14|TRBV14|-|-|TRBJ1-2
TGTGCCAGCAGCCAAGTCGAGTTAGGGGGTGGCTACACCTTC
CASSQVELGGGYTF
>13|TRBV7-8|-|-|TRBJ1-1
TGTGCCAGCAGCTTCGCAGGGCCCTCGGAAGCTTTCTTT
CASSFAGPSEAFF
>15|TRBV30|-|TRBD1|TRBJ1-2
TGTGCCTGGAGTCTTTCAGCCGGGACAGCCTATGGCTACACCTTC
CAWSLSAGTAYGYTF
>16|TRBV27|-|-|TRBJ1-5
TGTGCCAGCAGTTCTACAAGGCGGACTAGCAATCAGCCCCAGCATTTT
CASSSTRRTSNQPQHF
>15|TRBV6-1|-|TRBD1|TRBJ2-5
TGTGCCAGCGGCACCGGGACAGATCCGCAAGAGACCCAGTACTTC
CASGTGTDPQETQYF
>15|TRBV5-4|-|-|TRBJ2-3
TGTGCCAGCAGCTCCCAGAGACGTCGCACAGATACGCAGTATTTT
CASSSQRRRTDTQYF
>15|TRBV4-1|-|-|TRBJ2-3
TGCGCCAGCAGCCAAGAAACACCCACGTCGGATACGCAGTATTTT
CASSQETPTSDTQYF
>14|TRBV4-1|-|-|TRBJ2-7
TGCGCCAGCAGCCAAGATTCACGGGGGTACGAGCAGTACTTC
CASSQDSRGYEQYF
>14|TRBV4-1|-|-|TRBJ2-7
TGCGCCAGCAGCCAACCGGCGAGCTCATACGAGCAGTACTTC
CASSQPASSYEQYF
>18|TRBV27|-|TRBD1|TRBJ2-7
TGTGCCAGCAGTTCCTCCACCCCGACAGGGTTCGGGTCCTACGAGCAGTACTTC
CASSSSTPTGFGSYEQYF
>14|TRBV29-1|once|-|TRBJ1-1
TGCAGCGTTGGGGGGCAAACCAAGAACACTGAAGCTTTCTTT
CSVGGQTKNTEAFF
>15|TRBV10-3|-|-|TRBJ2-5
TGTGCCATCAGGGGTGGAGGGCAATCGGGAGAGACCCAGTACTTC
CAIRGGGQSGETQYF
>13|TRBV7-9|-|-|TRBJ1-1
TGTGCCAGCAGTCACCCCCAAAACACTGAAGCTTTCTTT
CASSHPQNTEAFF
>15|TRBV19|-|-|TRBJ2-7
TGTGCCAGTAGTATTAGGACCCAGGGCTCCTACGAGCAGTACTTC
CASSIRTQGSYEQYF
>17|TRBV19|-|TRBD1|TRBJ1-4
TGTGCCAGTAGCATATCCCGGGACAGGGGAGATAATGAAAAACTGTTTTTT
CASSISRDRGDNEKLFF
>16|TRBV28|-|TRBD2|TRBJ2-1
TGTGCCAGCAGTTTGATAGCGGGAGGAGTCCACAATGAGCAGTTCTTC
CASSLIAGGVHNEQFF
>14|TRBV11-3|-|TRBD1|TRBJ2-7
TGTGCCAGCAGCCCCGGGACAGGGGGACGCGAGCAGTACTTC
CASSPGTGGREQYF
>14|TRBV30|-|-|TRBJ2-5
TGTGCCTGGAATGGGCAGGGACGTCGGGAGACCCAGTACTTC
CAWNGQGRRETQYF
>14|TRBV6-5|-|-|TRBJ2-7
TGTGCCAGCATGACTCGGGACATCGCCTACGAGCAGTACTTC
CASMTRDIAYEQYF
>14|TRBV30|-|TRBD1|TRBJ2-5
TGTGCCTGGAGACAGGACAGGGCCCAAGAGACCCAGTACTTC
CAWRQDRAQETQYF
>15|TRBV5-1|-|TRBD2|TRBJ2-5
TGCGCCAGCAGCTTGCCCCTAGCGGGGGAAAAGACCCAGTACTTC
CASSLPLAGEKTQYF
>15|TRBV5-1|-|-|TRBJ1-2
TGCGCCAGCAGCTACGACAGAGGGGGGAACTATGGCTACACCTTC
CASSYDRGGNYGYTF
>14|TRBV7-2|-|-|TRBJ2-3
TGTGCCAGCCGACCCGGACGAGTTGCTGATACGCAGTATTTT
CASRPGRVADTQYF
>11|TRBV25-1|-|-|TRBJ1-1
TGTGCCAGCAGAGGGGACACTGAAGCTTTCTTT
CASRGDTEAFF
>15|TRBV5-6|-|TRBD2|TRBJ2-2
TGTGCCAGCAGCATCAGCGGGAAATTGACCGGGGAGCTGTTTTTT
CASSISGKLTGELFF
>17|TRBV14|-|TRBD1|TRBJ1-1
TGTGCCAGCAGTAACACCGGGACAGGGATAATGAACACTGAAGCTTTCTTT
CASSNTGTGIMNTEAFF
>16|TRBV6-1|-|-|TRBJ2-5
TGTGCCAGCAGTGAACTTGGTGGCCGCGGTACAGAGACCCAGTACTTC
CASSELGGRGTETQYF
>14|TRBV10-1|-|TRBD2|TRBJ2-5
TGCGCCAGCGGTCCGGGACTAGCTCAAGAGACCCAGTACTTC
CASGPGLAQETQYF
>16|TRBV5-4|-|-|TRBJ2-5
TGTGCCAGCAGCTTGGCCACCCTAGCTAGCCAAGAGACCCAGTACTTC
CASSLATLASQETQYF